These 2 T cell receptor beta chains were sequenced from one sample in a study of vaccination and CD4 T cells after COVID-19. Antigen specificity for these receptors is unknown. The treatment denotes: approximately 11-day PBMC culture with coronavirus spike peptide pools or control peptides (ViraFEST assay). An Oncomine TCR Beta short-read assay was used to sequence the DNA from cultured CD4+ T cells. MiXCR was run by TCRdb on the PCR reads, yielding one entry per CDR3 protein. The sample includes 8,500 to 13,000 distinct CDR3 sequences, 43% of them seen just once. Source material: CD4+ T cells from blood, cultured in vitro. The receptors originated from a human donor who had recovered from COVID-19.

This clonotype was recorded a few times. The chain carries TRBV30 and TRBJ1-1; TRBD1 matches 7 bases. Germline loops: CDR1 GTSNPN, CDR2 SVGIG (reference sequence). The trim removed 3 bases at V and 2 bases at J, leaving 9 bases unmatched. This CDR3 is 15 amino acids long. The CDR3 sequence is CAWRGGYRGNTEAFF. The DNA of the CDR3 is TGTGCCTGGAGGGGGGGCTACAGGGGTAACACTGAAGCTTTCTTT.

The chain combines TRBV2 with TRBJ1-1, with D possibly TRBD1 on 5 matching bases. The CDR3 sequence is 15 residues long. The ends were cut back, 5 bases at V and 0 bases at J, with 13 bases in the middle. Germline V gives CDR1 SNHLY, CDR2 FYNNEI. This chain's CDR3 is CASSPGTDLNTEAFF. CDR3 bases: TGTGCCAGCAGTCCCGGGACGGATTTGAACACTGAAGCTTTCTTT.